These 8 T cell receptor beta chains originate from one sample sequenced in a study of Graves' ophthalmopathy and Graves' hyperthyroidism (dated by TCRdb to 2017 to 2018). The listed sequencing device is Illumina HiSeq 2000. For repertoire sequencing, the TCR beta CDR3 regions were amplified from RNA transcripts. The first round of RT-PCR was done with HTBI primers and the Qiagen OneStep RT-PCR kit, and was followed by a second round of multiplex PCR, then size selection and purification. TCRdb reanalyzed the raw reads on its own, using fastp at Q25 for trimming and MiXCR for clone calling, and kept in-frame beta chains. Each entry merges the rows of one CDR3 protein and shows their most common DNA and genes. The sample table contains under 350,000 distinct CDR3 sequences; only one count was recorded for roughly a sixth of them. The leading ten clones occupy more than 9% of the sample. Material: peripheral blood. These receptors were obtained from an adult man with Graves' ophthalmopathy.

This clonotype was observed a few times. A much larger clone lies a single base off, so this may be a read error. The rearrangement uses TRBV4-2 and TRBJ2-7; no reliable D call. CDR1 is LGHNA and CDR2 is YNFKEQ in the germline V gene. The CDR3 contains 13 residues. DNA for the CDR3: TGTGCCAGCAGCCATGGCCTGACCTACGGGCAGTACTTC. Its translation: CASSHGLTYGQYF.

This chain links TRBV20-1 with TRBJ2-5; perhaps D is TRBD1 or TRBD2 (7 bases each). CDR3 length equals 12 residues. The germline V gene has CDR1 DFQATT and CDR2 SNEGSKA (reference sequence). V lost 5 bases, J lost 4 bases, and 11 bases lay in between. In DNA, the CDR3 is TGCAGTGCTCAGGGGGGGCGAGAGACCCAGTACTTC. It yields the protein CSAQGGRETQYF.

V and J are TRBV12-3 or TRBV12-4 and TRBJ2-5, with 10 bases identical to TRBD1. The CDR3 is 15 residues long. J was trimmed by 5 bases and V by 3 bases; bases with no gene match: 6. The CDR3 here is CASSLDRGGAETQYF. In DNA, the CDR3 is TGTGCCAGCAGTTTGGACAGGGGGGGCGCGGAGACCCAGTACTTC.

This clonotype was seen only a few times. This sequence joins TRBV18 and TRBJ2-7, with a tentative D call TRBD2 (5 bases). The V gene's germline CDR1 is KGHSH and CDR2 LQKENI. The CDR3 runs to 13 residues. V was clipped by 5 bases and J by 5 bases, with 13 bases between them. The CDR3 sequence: CASSATSGNEQYF. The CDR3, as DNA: TGTGCCAGCTCAGCCACCTCCGGGAACGAGCAGTACTTC.

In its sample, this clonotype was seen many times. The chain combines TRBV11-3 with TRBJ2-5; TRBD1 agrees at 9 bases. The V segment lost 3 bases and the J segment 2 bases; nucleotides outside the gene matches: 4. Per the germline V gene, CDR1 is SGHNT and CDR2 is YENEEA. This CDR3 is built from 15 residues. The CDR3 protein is CASSLRGQGQETQYF. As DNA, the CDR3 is TGTGCCAGCAGCTTGCGGGGACAGGGACAAGAGACCCAGTACTTC.

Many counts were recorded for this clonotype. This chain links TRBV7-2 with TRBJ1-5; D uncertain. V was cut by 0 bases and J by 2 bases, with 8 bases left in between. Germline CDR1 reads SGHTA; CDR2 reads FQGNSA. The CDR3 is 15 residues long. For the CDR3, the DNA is TGTGCCAGCAGCTTAGCGGAGTCCGGCAATCAGCCCCAGCATTTT. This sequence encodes CASSLAESGNQPQHF.

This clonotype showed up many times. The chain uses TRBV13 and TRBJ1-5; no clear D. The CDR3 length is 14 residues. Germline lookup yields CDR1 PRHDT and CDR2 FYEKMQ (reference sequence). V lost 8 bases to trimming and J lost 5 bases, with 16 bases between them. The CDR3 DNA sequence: TGTGCCAGCGCCCTGGGTTCGGGCGATCAGCCCCAGCATTTT. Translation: CASALGSGDQPQHF.

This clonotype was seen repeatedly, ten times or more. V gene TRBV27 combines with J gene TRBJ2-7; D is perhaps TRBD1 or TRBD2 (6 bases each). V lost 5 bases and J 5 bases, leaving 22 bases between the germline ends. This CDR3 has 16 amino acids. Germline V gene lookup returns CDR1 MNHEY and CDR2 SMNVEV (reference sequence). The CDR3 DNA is TGTGCCAGCAGTCCCCTTGGGGGGCGCGGGACACACGAGCAGTACTTC. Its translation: CASSPLGGRGTHEQYF.